This entry is about one T cell receptor beta chain. The antigen remains unidentified. The data are from a study of blood T cells in healthy people across ages. As for the study in general: Per two T cells, template switching captured roughly one barcoded beta molecule. Findings of the study overall: Versus aged donors, long-lived donors had higher diversity and more naive CD4+ cells. With donor CMV status unknown, expanded clonotype changes were possibly confounded.

Sample-barcoded 5' priming and a J-beta primer mix drove a second PCR of about 6 to 11 cycles. MiXCR, applied by TCRdb to the 5' RACE reads, yields one record per CDR3 protein. This sample carries about 640,000 distinct CDR3 sequences, about 28% of them seen once, and the ten largest clones take 15% to 17%. Individuals who donated were healthy Caucasians from Russia aged roughly 6 to 100. Trimming pared 3 bases from V and 1 base from J, leaving 13 bases between. The CDR3 sequence is 15 residues long. CDR1 and CDR2 (germline): SGHRS, YFSETQ. Sequencing input: blood. The chain employs TRBV5-1 and TRBJ1-1, with a weak D call TRBD1 (6 bases). The TCR comes from an elderly woman in good health. The CDR3 coding sequence is TGCGCCAGCAGCTCAATACAGGGAACGAACACTGAAGCTTTCTTT. Translation gives CASSSIQGTNTEAFF.